The 26 T cell receptor beta chains below all came from one sample that was sequenced in a study of T-cell reconstitution after alpha-beta-depleted transplantation in children. A library of TCRbeta sequences, prepared with unique molecular identifiers, was generated. TCRdb reanalysed the PCR reads using MiXCR and keeps one entry per CDR3 protein. The sample yields under 250,000 distinct CDR3 sequences, roughly a quarter seen once. The source was PBMCs, mostly from graft donor cells, collected 360 days after TCRalphabeta/CD19-depleted stem cell transplant. The origin of the receptors is a female patient between 2 and 15 years old who had a stem cell transplant for congenital amegakaryocytic thrombocytopenia, so the T cells may come from the graft donor.

The gene calls are TRBV12-3 or TRBV12-4 and TRBJ1-6; no reliable D call. This CDR3 is built from 15 residues. Deletions cut 3 bases from V and 9 bases from J, with 15 bases between. CDR3 DNA: TGTGCCAGCAGTTTCGGGCCAGCAAGAGGTTCACCCCTCCACTTT. Translated: CASSFGPARGSPLHF.

This clonotype is a singleton in its sample. The chain has TRBV20-1 and TRBJ2-1, with a weak D call TRBD2 (6 bases). V was trimmed by 1 base and J by 2 bases, leaving 27 bases between them. Looked up from germline, CDR1 is DFQATT and CDR2 is SNEGSKA (reference sequence). CDR3 length equals 20 residues. The CDR3 DNA sequence: TGCAGTGCTAGAGCCCGAATTTTGGTGGTAGCGGTGAAACCCTACAATGAGCAGTTCTTC. The encoded protein is CSARARILVVAVKPYNEQFF.

The genes are TRBV10-3 and TRBJ1-2; D not certain. This CDR3 has 14 residues. Germline V CDR1 and CDR2: ENHRY, SYGVKD. Between the trimmed V and J ends, which lost 0 bases and 4 bases, there was a span of 9 bases. The CDR3 nucleotides read TGTGCCATCAGTGAGTCTAGTGGCAGCTATGGCTACACCTTC. This codes for CAISESSGSYGYTF.

The V gene is TRBV3-1, the J gene TRBJ1-2; a weak D match, TRBD1 (5 bases). V was trimmed by 4 bases and J by 0 bases, leaving 12 bases between them. The CDR3 totals 15 residues. Germline loops: CDR1 LGHDT, CDR2 YNNKEL (reference sequence). The CDR3 DNA reads as TGTGCCAGCAGCCGCAGGGAAAGCCCTAACTATGGCTACACCTTC. Its protein is CASSRRESPNYGYTF.

This clonotype was seen a few times. This chain uses TRBV28 with TRBJ1-2; unclear D gene. The germline V gene encodes CDR1 MDHEN and CDR2 SYDVKM. The CDR3 totals 12 residues. V lost 8 bases, J lost 4 bases, and 11 bases lay in between. As DNA, the CDR3 is TGTGCCAGCTCAGCAGCCATCTATGGCTACACCTTC. Encoded protein: CASSAAIYGYTF.

This clonotype has at least ten counts. The rearrangement links TRBV20-1 to TRBJ1-4, with D tentatively TRBD1 (6 bases). The CDR3 runs 16 residues. Trimming took off 4 bases at V and 0 bases at J, with 15 bases between the two ends. Per germline, CDR1 DFQATT and CDR2 SNEGSKA (reference sequence). The CDR3 loop is CSAIGGTGTTNEKLFF. The CDR3 DNA follows: TGCAGTGCTATAGGGGGAACAGGGACAACTAATGAAAAACTGTTTTTT.

V gene TRBV27 combines with J gene TRBJ2-6; D ambiguous. The CDR3 length is 14 residues. Germline CDR1 and CDR2: MNHEY and SMNVEV (reference sequence). Trimming stripped 2 bases from V and 2 bases from J, with 4 bases between. As DNA, the CDR3 is TGTGCCAGCAGTTTAATTCCTGGGGCCAACGTCCTGACTTTC. It codes for CASSLIPGANVLTF.

The chain employs TRBV7-3 and TRBJ2-1; TRBD2 agrees at 14 bases. V shed 2 bases, J shed 6 bases, and the junction held 6 bases outside the gene matches. The germline V gene encodes CDR1 SGHTA and CDR2 FQGTGA. The CDR3 spans 17 residues. CDR3 loop: CASSLGTSGSWGNEQFF. The CDR3 DNA reads as TGTGCCAGCAGCTTAGGGACTAGCGGGAGTTGGGGCAATGAGCAGTTCTTC.

This chain connects TRBV20-1 to TRBJ2-5; 8 bases fit TRBD2. CDR1 is DFQATT and CDR2 is SNEGSKA in the germline V gene (reference sequence). The CDR3 totals 16 residues. After removal of 0 bases from V and 1 base from J, the junction contained 7 bases not matched to a gene. CDR3 sequence reads: CSARDSEREFQETQYF. DNA for the CDR3: TGCAGTGCTAGAGATTCCGAGCGGGAGTTCCAAGAGACCCAGTACTTC.

This clonotype has a handful of counts. V gene TRBV29-1 combines with J gene TRBJ2-7, with D unresolved. V was clipped by 4 bases and J by 13 bases, with 14 bases between them. The V gene's germline CDR1 is SQVTM and CDR2 ANQGSEA. The CDR3 has 10 amino acids. In DNA form, the CDR3 reads TGCAGCGTTGCCTATTTTTACGGTTACTTC. This encodes CSVAYFYGYF.

This clonotype was seen a few times. The chain combines TRBV7-9 with TRBJ2-3, with TRBD2 identical over 11 bases. Germline trimming cut 5 bases from V and 0 bases from J; bases unmatched to any gene: 4. Germline V gene sequence: CDR1 SEHNR, CDR2 FQNEAQ (reference sequence). The CDR3 spans 16 residues. The CDR3 protein is CASSLTSGRSTDTQYF. The CDR3 nucleotides read TGTGCCAGCAGCCTAACTAGCGGGAGAAGCACAGATACGCAGTATTTT.

The J gene is TRBJ1-5, the V gene TRBV20-1; 11 nucleotides match TRBD1. V lost 3 bases, J lost 6 bases, and 1 base stayed unmatched. The germline CDR1 and CDR2 sequences are DFQATT and SNEGSKA (reference sequence). The CDR3 is made up of 13 amino acids. CDR3 residues: CSARDRGLQPQHF. The CDR3 bases are TGCAGTGCTAGGGACAGGGGGCTTCAGCCCCAGCATTTT.

A word on this clonotype: Relative to the germline gene, one junction end is altered; a read error may explain this. In nucleotides, the CDR3 is TGTGTCAGCAGACCTTACAGGGGCGGAGATGAAAAACTGTTTTTT. Protein product: CVSRPYRGGDEKLFF. The chain joins TRBV12-3 or TRBV12-4 to TRBJ1-4; TRBD1 aligns across 7 bases. The CDR3 is 15 residues long.

The genes are TRBV15 and TRBJ2-3; D is unclear. The V and J ends lost 3 bases and 6 bases respectively, with 10 bases between them. The length of the CDR3 is 13 residues. The germline gives CDR1 LNHNV, CDR2 YYDKDF (reference sequence). This CDR3 reads CATSSNYADTQYF. The CDR3 nucleotides read TGTGCCACCAGCAGCAACTACGCCGATACGCAGTATTTT.

Ten or more counts support this clonotype. The chain combines TRBV29-1 with TRBJ2-1, with 10 bases that match TRBD1. V shed 5 bases, J shed 4 bases, and the junction held 5 bases outside the gene matches. CDR1 is SQVTM, CDR2 ANQGSEA, per germline. This CDR3 is built from 14 residues. Written as DNA, the CDR3 is TGCAGCGTTACCCCGGGACAGGGGTACAATGAGCAGTTCTTC. This codes for CSVTPGQGYNEQFF.

The chain carries TRBV30 and TRBJ1-5; a weak D match, TRBD1 (5 bases). The CDR3 is 14 residues long. Trimming removed 0 bases at V and 7 bases at J, with 13 bases between. The germline V gene encodes CDR1 GTSNPN and CDR2 SVGIG (reference sequence). The CDR3 bases are TGTGCCTGGAGTGTCAATGGGGGAAGGCAGCCCCAGCATTTT. Translating gives CAWSVNGGRQPQHF.

V and J are TRBV27 and TRBJ1-6; D is unclear. This CDR3 has 13 amino acids. CDR1 and CDR2 from the germline V gene are MNHEY and SMNVEV (reference sequence). Trimming took 5 bases from V and 5 from J, leaving 7 bases between them. The chain's CDR3 is CASSPHDNSPLHF. The CDR3 DNA follows: TGTGCCAGCAGTCCACATGATAATTCACCCCTCCACTTT.

The chain uses TRBV18 and TRBJ2-5; TRBD2 aligns across 8 bases. The V and J ends lost 1 base and 0 bases, in that order; junction bases with no gene match: 1. The V gene's germline CDR1 is KGHSH and CDR2 LQKENI. This CDR3 has 15 amino acids. CDR3 protein: CASSPLSGNQETQYF. The CDR3 DNA is TGTGCCAGCTCACCACTTAGCGGGAACCAAGAGACCCAGTACTTC.

This clonotype occurred a few times. The chain uses TRBV4-3 and TRBJ2-6; D possibly corresponds to TRBD1 (6 bases). This CDR3 is 16 amino acids long. The V end lost 3 bases, the J end lost 0 bases, and 9 bases lay between the germline ends. Germline CDR1 is LGHNA and CDR2 is YSLEER. The CDR3 sequence: CASSQGADSGANVLTF. CDR3 sequence (DNA): TGCGCCAGCAGCCAGGGGGCGGACTCTGGGGCCAACGTCCTGACTTTC.

The V gene is TRBV4-3, the J gene TRBJ2-5; maybe TRBD2 (6 bases). V gave up 4 bases and J gave up 2 bases, with 17 bases separating them. The CDR3 is 16 amino acids. The germline V gene has CDR1 LGHNA and CDR2 YSLEER. CDR3 residues: CASSLLSAGTQETQYF. The CDR3 bases are TGCGCCAGCAGCCTTCTATCAGCGGGCACACAAGAGACCCAGTACTTC.

This chain uses TRBV5-1 with TRBJ1-1; TRBD1 matches 7 bases. Germline V gene lookup returns CDR1 SGHRS and CDR2 YFSETQ. This CDR3 comprises 15 residues. V lost 1 base, J lost 5 bases, and 8 bases stayed unmatched. The DNA for the CDR3 is TGCGCCAGCAGCTTGCCTAGGGGGCTGGGGACTGAAGCTTTCTTT. This sequence encodes CASSLPRGLGTEAFF.

The table lists this clonotype with a few counts. The chain has TRBV7-2 and TRBJ2-2; D gene uncertain. Trimming removed 4 bases at V and 0 bases at J, with 12 bases between. This CDR3 region has 16 residues. CDR1 and CDR2 from the germline V gene are SGHTA and FQGNSA. In DNA form, the CDR3 reads TGTGCCAGCAGCTCCCTCGGTGCACCGAACACCGGGGAGCTGTTTTTT. It is translated as CASSSLGAPNTGELFF. The variable domain in full, completed from reference TRBV7-2 and TRBJ2-2, reads GAGVSQSPSNKVTEKGKDVELRCDPISGHTALYWYRQSLGQGLEFLIYFQGNSAPDKSGLPSDRFSAERTGGSVSTLTIQRTQQEDSAVYLCASSSLGAPNTGELFFGEGSRLTVL.

V and J are TRBV6-2 or TRBV6-3 and TRBJ2-6; D perhaps matches TRBD1 (6 bases). The CDR3 loop spans 18 amino acids. V was shortened by 6 bases and J by 4 bases, with 22 bases between the two germline ends. Germline V lookup: CDR1 MNHEY, CDR2 SVGEGT. The CDR3 DNA reads as TGTGCCAGCAGAACCTCGGGACACCTTGGCTCCGGGGCCAACGTCCTGACTTTC. It is translated as CASRTSGHLGSGANVLTF.

The chain joins TRBV29-1 to TRBJ1-2, with D possibly being TRBD1 (6 bases). This CDR3 has 12 amino acids. CDR1 is SQVTM and CDR2 is ANQGSEA in the germline V gene. Trimming removed 4 bases from V and 3 bases from J, with 9 bases in between. In DNA form, the CDR3 reads TGCAGCGTTGCGGCAGGGGACTATGGCTACACCTTC. Its protein product is CSVAAGDYGYTF.

The rearrangement links TRBV7-9 to TRBJ1-2, with D unclear. V shed 5 bases and J shed 5 bases, with 18 bases lying between them. The CDR3 has 15 residues. CDR1 and CDR2 from the germline V gene are SEHNR and FQNEAQ (reference sequence). The CDR3 nucleotides are TGTGCCAGCAGCGAACGCTCGTACCCGAGGTATGGCTACACCTTC. Protein product: CASSERSYPRYGYTF.

The chain links TRBV4-1 to TRBJ2-5, with 16 positions matching TRBD2. The CDR3 totals 15 residues. Germline V lookup: CDR1 MGHRA, CDR2 YSYEKL. Trimming cost V 3 bases and J 5 bases; bases outside gene matches: 0. The CDR3 nucleotides read TGCGCCAGCAGCCAGGGACTAGCGGGAGGGGAGACCCAGTACTTC. This translates into CASSQGLAGGETQYF.